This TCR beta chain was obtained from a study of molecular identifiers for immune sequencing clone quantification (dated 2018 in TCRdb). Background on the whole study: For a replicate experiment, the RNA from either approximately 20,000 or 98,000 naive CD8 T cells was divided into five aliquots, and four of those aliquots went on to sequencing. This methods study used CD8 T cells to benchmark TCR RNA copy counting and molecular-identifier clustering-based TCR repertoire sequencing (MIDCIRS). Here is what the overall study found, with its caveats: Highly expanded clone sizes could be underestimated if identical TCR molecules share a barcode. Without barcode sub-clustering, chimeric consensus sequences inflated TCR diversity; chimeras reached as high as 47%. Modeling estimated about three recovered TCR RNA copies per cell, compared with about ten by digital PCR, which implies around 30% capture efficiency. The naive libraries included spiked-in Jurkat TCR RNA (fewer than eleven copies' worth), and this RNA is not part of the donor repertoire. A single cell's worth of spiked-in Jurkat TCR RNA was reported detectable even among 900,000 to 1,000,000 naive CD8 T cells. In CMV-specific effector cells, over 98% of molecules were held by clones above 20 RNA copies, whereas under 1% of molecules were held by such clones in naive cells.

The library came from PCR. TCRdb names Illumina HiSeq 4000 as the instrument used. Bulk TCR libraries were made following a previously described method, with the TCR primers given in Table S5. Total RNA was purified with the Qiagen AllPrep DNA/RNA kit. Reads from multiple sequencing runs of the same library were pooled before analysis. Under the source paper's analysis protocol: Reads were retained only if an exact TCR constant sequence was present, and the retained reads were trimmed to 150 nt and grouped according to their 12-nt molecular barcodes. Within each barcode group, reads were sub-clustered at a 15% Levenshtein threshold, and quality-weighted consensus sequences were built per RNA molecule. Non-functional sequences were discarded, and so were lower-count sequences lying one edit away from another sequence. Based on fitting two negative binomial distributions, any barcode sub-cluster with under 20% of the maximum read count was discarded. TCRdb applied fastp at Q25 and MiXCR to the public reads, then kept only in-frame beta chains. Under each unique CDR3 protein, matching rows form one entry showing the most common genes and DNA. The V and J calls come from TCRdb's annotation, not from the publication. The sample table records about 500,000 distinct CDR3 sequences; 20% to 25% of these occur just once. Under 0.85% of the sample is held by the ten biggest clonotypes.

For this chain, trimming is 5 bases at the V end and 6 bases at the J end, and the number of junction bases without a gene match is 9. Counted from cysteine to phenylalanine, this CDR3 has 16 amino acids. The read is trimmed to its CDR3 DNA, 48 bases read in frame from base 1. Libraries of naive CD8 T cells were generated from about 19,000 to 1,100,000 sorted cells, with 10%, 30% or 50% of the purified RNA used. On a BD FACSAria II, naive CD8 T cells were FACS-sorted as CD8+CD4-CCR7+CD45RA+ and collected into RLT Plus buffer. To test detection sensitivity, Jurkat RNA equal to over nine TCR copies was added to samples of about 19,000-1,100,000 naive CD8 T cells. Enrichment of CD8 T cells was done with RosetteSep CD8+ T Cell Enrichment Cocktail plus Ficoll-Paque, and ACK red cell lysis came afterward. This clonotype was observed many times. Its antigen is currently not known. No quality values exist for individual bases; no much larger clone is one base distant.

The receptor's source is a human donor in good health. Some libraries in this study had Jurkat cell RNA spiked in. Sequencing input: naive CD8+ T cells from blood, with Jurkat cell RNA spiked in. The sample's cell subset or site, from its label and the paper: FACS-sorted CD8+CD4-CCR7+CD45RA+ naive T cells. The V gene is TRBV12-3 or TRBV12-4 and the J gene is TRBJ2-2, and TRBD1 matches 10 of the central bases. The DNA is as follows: TGTGCCAGCAGTCCAGGACAGGGGGGGGTCGCCGGGGAGCTGTTTTTT. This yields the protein CASSPGQGGVAGELFF.